This entry lists 32 T cell receptor beta chains sequenced from one sample in a study of response to subunit inactivated influenza vaccine. Using its own MiXCR run on the RT-PCR reads, TCRdb lists one record per CDR3 protein. This sample carries hundreds of thousands of distinct CDR3 sequences, 10% to 11% of them seen once, and the ten largest clones take roughly 12%. The source material was PBMCs from blood, sampled around seven weeks after vaccination. Receptors were obtained from a man in his fifties who received an inactivated influenza vaccine.

The CDR3 DNA reads as TGTGCCAGCACCCTGGGGGGCCTGCATGAAGCTTTCTTT. Its translation: CASTLGGLHEAFF. The V and J genes are TRBV12-3 or TRBV12-4 and TRBJ1-1; possible D gene TRBD1, 6 bases. CDR3 size: 13 residues. The V end was cut by 7 bases, the J end by 7 bases, with 16 bases between.

This clonotype came up many times. This chain uses TRBV6-5 with TRBJ2-7; D not resolved. CDR3 length equals 14 residues. In germline, CDR1 is MNHEY, CDR2 SVGAGI. Trimming took 0 bases from V and 3 from J, leaving 9 bases between them. CDR3 nucleotide sequence: TGTGCCAGCAGTTACTCGAGGCCCGGCTACGAGCAGTACTTC. Encoded protein: CASSYSRPGYEQYF.

This clonotype has ten or more counts. This chain connects TRBV7-9 to TRBJ2-2, with 7 bases that match TRBD2. Unmatched junction bases numbered 8, after V lost 11 bases and J lost 2 bases. Germline CDR1 is SEHNR and CDR2 is FQNEAQ (reference sequence). The CDR3 runs 14 residues. CDR3 in DNA: TGTGCCCAACGGGGGGAACAAAACACCGGGGAGCTGTTTTTT. The encoded protein is CAQRGEQNTGELFF.

This clonotype came up a few times. The genes are TRBV29-1 and TRBJ2-1, with 7 bases lining up with TRBD1. Germline assignment: CDR1 SQVTM and CDR2 ANQGSEA. This CDR3 contains 12 residues. Trimming removed 6 bases from V and 9 bases from J; junction bases left unmatched: 8. The CDR3 is CSVRDRFLEQFF. DNA of the CDR3: TGCAGCGTCCGGGACAGATTTCTTGAGCAGTTCTTC.

This clonotype was picked up a small number of times. The chain is built from TRBV14 and TRBJ2-6; D is unresolved. The CDR3 covers 13 residues. Trimming took off 2 bases at V and 3 bases at J, with 2 bases between the two ends. Germline CDR1 SGHDN, CDR2 FVKESK. The CDR3 sequence is CASSQRGANVLTF. CDR3 sequence (DNA): TGTGCCAGCAGCCAACGTGGGGCCAACGTCCTGACTTTC. The complete variable domain, with remaining parts taken from reference TRBV14 and TRBJ2-6, reads EAGVTQFPSHSVIEKGQTVTLRCDPISGHDNLYWYRRVMGKEIKFLLHFVKESKQDESGMPNNRFLAERTGGTYSTLKVQPAELEDSGVYFCASSQRGANVLTFGAGSRLTVL.

This clonotype has more than one count but fewer than ten. The chain carries TRBV12-3 or TRBV12-4 and TRBJ1-1; the D gene is possibly TRBD1 (6 bases). The V end was cut by 7 bases, the J end by 11 bases, with 17 bases between. The CDR3 runs 12 residues. The CDR3 sequence is CASTLRGGAAFF. CDR3 in DNA: TGTGCCAGCACCCTGCGAGGGGGGGCCGCTTTCTTT.

DNA of the CDR3: TGTGCCAGCAGTTTTCTGGGGGAAGAGACCCAGTACTTC. Translated: CASSFLGEETQYF. The J gene is TRBJ2-5, the V gene TRBV12-3 or TRBV12-4, with D perhaps assigned TRBD1 or TRBD2 (5 bases each). This CDR3 has 13 amino acids. The germline V and J ends were trimmed by 3 bases and 3 bases, with 8 bases remaining between them.

In its sample, this clonotype was seen a few times. V and J are TRBV11-3 and TRBJ2-3; 13 positions match TRBD2. Losses at the gene ends were 1 base for V and 15 bases for J; bases not matched to a gene: 4. This CDR3 contains 13 residues. Germline V gene lookup returns CDR1 SGHNT and CDR2 YENEEA. Here the CDR3 reads CASSLGTSGGCYF. The CDR3 DNA is TGTGCCAGCAGCTTAGGGACTAGCGGGGGCTGTTATTTT.

This sequence joins TRBV12-3 or TRBV12-4 and TRBJ2-4; no clear D. This CDR3 contains 15 residues. V shed 3 bases and J shed 0 bases, with 9 bases lying between them. The CDR3 loop reads CASSLFNLAKNIQYF. The CDR3 DNA reads TGTGCCAGCAGTTTGTTCAATTTAGCCAAAAACATTCAGTACTTC.

There are a few counts of this clonotype. The rearrangement joins TRBV5-5 to TRBJ2-6; TRBD1 might be the D (6 bases). V was trimmed by 4 bases and J by 1 base, leaving 9 bases between them. CDR1 and CDR2 from the germline V gene are SGHKS and YYEKEE (reference sequence). The CDR3 extends over 15 amino acids. The CDR3 reads CASSTGHSGANVLTF. In nucleotides, the CDR3 is TGTGCCAGCAGCACGGGACATTCTGGGGCCAACGTCCTGACTTTC.

V is TRBV7-2 and J is TRBJ2-5; no firm D call. Per the germline V gene, CDR1 is SGHTA and CDR2 is FQGNSA. Trimming left V 6 bases short and J 3 bases short, with 17 bases between. This CDR3 has 15 residues. For the CDR3, the DNA is TGTGCCAGCAGTCTCCAATGGTCCAGAGAAGAGACCCAGTACTTC. It is translated as CASSLQWSREETQYF.

At least ten counts were recorded for this clonotype. This rearrangement joins TRBV11-1 to TRBJ2-6, with no clear D. CDR3 length equals 13 residues. CDR1 is SGHAT, CDR2 FQDESV, per germline (reference sequence). V dropped 5 bases and J dropped 0 bases, with 2 bases sitting between them. CDR3 in amino acids: CASSVSGANVLTF. The CDR3 bases are TGTGCCAGCAGCGTCTCTGGGGCCAACGTCCTGACTTTC.

The chain carries TRBV10-3 and TRBJ2-4, with D unresolved. The CDR3 totals 14 residues. V was trimmed by 3 bases and J by 0 bases, leaving 6 bases between them. Germline values: CDR1 ENHRY, CDR2 SYGVKD. CDR3 bases: TGTGCCATCAGTGATTCGGTAGCCAAAAACATTCAGTACTTC. Amino acid sequence: CAISDSVAKNIQYF.

This clonotype was detected ten times or more. This chain links TRBV12-3 or TRBV12-4 with TRBJ2-7; the D gene is possibly TRBD2 (5 bases). The CDR3 totals 16 residues. V gave up 0 bases and J gave up 5 bases, with 17 bases separating them. CDR3 residues: CASSLAGEGAFHEQYF. DNA of the CDR3: TGTGCCAGCAGTTTAGCGGGAGAGGGAGCGTTCCACGAGCAGTACTTC.

The table lists this clonotype with many counts. The V call is TRBV5-1, the J call TRBJ1-1, with D possibly matching TRBD1 (6 bases). CDR3 length: 15 amino acids. V was clipped by 0 bases and J by 4 bases, with 13 bases between them. Germline-derived CDR1 and CDR2 are SGHRS and YFSETQ. The DNA for the CDR3 is TGCGCCAGCAGCTTGGAAACAGGGTTGGGCACTGAAGCTTTCTTT. As protein: CASSLETGLGTEAFF. Full variable domain (missing parts from reference TRBV5-1 and TRBJ1-1): KAGVTQTPRYLIKTRGQQVTLSCSPISGHRSVSWYQQTPGQGLQFLFEYFSETQRNKGNFPGRFSGRQFSNSRSEMNVSTLELGDSALYLCASSLETGLGTEAFFGQGTRLTVV.

This clonotype was seen a handful of times. The chain combines TRBV3-1 with TRBJ1-2; TRBD1 might be the D (6 bases). CDR1 is LGHDT and CDR2 is YNNKEL in the germline V gene (reference sequence). V was shortened by 5 bases and J by 7 bases, with 17 bases between the two germline ends. This CDR3 is 14 amino acids long. CDR3 bases: TGTGCCAGCAGCTTCTTAAGAGGGGGAAGTGGCTACACCTTC. Translation: CASSFLRGGSGYTF.

The chain is built from TRBV25-1 and TRBJ2-5; no clear D gene. The V and J ends lost 4 bases and 7 bases respectively, with 13 bases between them. This CDR3 is 13 amino acids long. Germline V gene data show CDR1 as MGHDK and CDR2 as SYGVNS. This CDR3 reads CASSGRLKGTQYF. CDR3 nucleotides: TGTGCCAGCAGTGGACGGCTAAAAGGGACCCAGTACTTC.

This clonotype appeared a few times. In DNA, the CDR3 is TGCAGTGCTAGCAGACAGGGGGCTCTGGGAGAAAAACTGTTTTTT. Translating gives CSASRQGALGEKLFF. V is TRBV20-1 and J is TRBJ1-4, with 10 bases fitting TRBD1. This CDR3 spans 15 amino acids. Germline values: CDR1 DFQATT, CDR2 SNEGSKA (reference sequence). V lost 3 bases and J lost 8; bases outside the gene matches: 9.

This clonotype was detected a few times. The chain has TRBV9 and TRBJ2-2; 8 bases match TRBD2. With 0 bases clipped from V and 0 bases from J, the junction kept 4 bases outside the gene matches. The germline CDR1 and CDR2 sequences are SGDLS and YYNGEE. The CDR3 is 17 residues long. CDR3: CASSVDGRAANTGELFF. CDR3 DNA: TGTGCCAGCAGCGTAGACGGGAGGGCCGCGAACACCGGGGAGCTGTTTTTT.

The chain uses TRBV29-1 and TRBJ2-1; TRBD2 matches at 9 bases. Trimming removed 5 bases from V and 5 bases from J; junction bases left unmatched: 7. Germline CDR1 is SQVTM and CDR2 is ANQGSEA. This CDR3 spans 14 amino acids. For the CDR3, the DNA is TGCAGCGTTTCAAGGACTAGCGACAACAATGAGCAGTTCTTC. Protein: CSVSRTSDNNEQFF.

This clonotype was seen only a few times. The rearrangement uses TRBV6-5 and TRBJ1-6; TRBD1 agrees at 10 bases. The germline V gene encodes CDR1 MNHEY and CDR2 SVGAGI. The J segment lost 9 bases and the V segment lost 9 bases, leaving 14 bases of the junction unmatched. This CDR3 spans 16 amino acids. In nucleotides, the CDR3 is TGTGCCAGTAGACCCTCGGGACAGGGGAGCAGTTCACCCCTCCACTTT. The encoded protein is CASRPSGQGSSSPLHF.

This clonotype has at least ten counts. CDR3 bases: TGTGCCAGCAGTTTCGGGGTCGGCGAAGAGACCCAGTACTTC. Translating gives CASSFGVGEETQYF. The V call is TRBV27, the J call TRBJ2-5; tentative D call: TRBD2 (5 bases). The CDR3 totals 14 residues. Per germline, CDR1 MNHEY and CDR2 SMNVEV (reference sequence). The ends were cut back, 3 bases at V and 3 bases at J, with 11 bases in the middle.

The gene calls are TRBV30 and TRBJ2-7, with a tentative D call TRBD2 (5 bases). The CDR3 has 12 amino acids. V was pared by 0 bases and J by 4 bases, with 7 bases between. Germline V gene sequence: CDR1 GTSNPN, CDR2 SVGIG (reference sequence). The CDR3 spells CAWSVLGYEQYF. CDR3 DNA: TGTGCCTGGAGTGTACTAGGGTACGAGCAGTACTTC.

The V and J genes are TRBV6-4 and TRBJ1-5; 10 bases line up with TRBD1. CDR3 length equals 15 residues. V lost 11 bases, J lost 6 bases, and 13 bases stayed unmatched. Looked up from germline, CDR1 is MRHNA and CDR2 is SNTAGT. CDR3 coding DNA: TGTGCCGTCAACCGTGACAGGGGGCTAGGTCAGCCCCAGCATTTT. As protein: CAVNRDRGLGQPQHF.

Ten or more counts support this clonotype. This rearrangement joins TRBV7-9 to TRBJ2-1; no firm D call. The V end lost 8 bases, the J end lost 6 bases, and 11 bases lay between the germline ends. This CDR3 spans 12 amino acids. CDR1 is SEHNR and CDR2 is FQNEAQ in the germline V gene (reference sequence). In DNA form, the CDR3 reads TGTGCCAGCGTTGGGTTGGGCAATGAGCAGTTCTTC. The encoded protein is CASVGLGNEQFF.

There are many counts of this clonotype. V gene TRBV20-1 combines with J gene TRBJ2-2; D possibly corresponds to TRBD2 (5 bases). The CDR3 runs 15 residues. V was clipped by 5 bases and J by 0 bases, with 13 bases between them. The germline V gene encodes CDR1 DFQATT and CDR2 SNEGSKA (reference sequence). CDR3 amino acids: CSARPRETNTGELFF. In DNA form, the CDR3 reads TGCAGTGCTCGCCCACGGGAAACGAACACCGGGGAGCTGTTTTTT.

The CDR3 region has the DNA TGTGCCAGCAGCCCGCCCGGGACAGCCCGTGGAAATGAGCAGTTCTTC. It specifies CASSPPGTARGNEQFF. The V gene is TRBV7-9, the J gene TRBJ2-1; 7 bases align to TRBD1. This CDR3 is 16 amino acids long. CDR1 and CDR2 from the germline V gene are SEHNR and FQNEAQ (reference sequence). The ends lost 5 bases at V and 7 bases at J; junction bases unmatched: 14.

The CDR3 DNA is TGTGCCAGCAGCTTCGGGACAGCATCCTACGAGCAGTACTTC. Residues: CASSFGTASYEQYF. The rearrangement uses TRBV7-9 and TRBJ2-7, with 7 bases lining up with TRBD1. The CDR3 is 14 residues long. With 3 bases clipped from V and 1 base from J, the junction kept 3 bases outside the gene matches. Germline V gene data show CDR1 as SEHNR and CDR2 as FQNEAQ (reference sequence).

Many counts were recorded for this clonotype. This chain joins TRBV5-1 and TRBJ2-7; either TRBD1 or TRBD2 may fit D (6 bases each). The germline CDR1 and CDR2 sequences are SGHRS and YFSETQ. CDR3 length: 17 amino acids. V shed 0 bases and J shed 5 bases, with 21 bases lying between them. The CDR3 loop is CASSLVSGAGSYDEQYF. The CDR3 DNA is TGCGCCAGCAGCTTGGTTTCGGGGGCGGGCAGCTACGACGAGCAGTACTTC.

This rearrangement joins TRBV12-3 or TRBV12-4 to TRBJ2-7; D gene ambiguous. V shed 3 bases and J shed 3 bases, with 15 bases lying between them. The CDR3 is 15 residues long. The CDR3 region is CASSFLDQTFYEQYF. The CDR3 region has the DNA TGTGCCAGCAGTTTTTTGGACCAAACCTTCTACGAGCAGTACTTC.

This clonotype was picked up a small number of times. This chain uses TRBV11-2 with TRBJ2-7, with a weak D call TRBD1 (5 bases). The CDR3 loop spans 14 amino acids. V lost 0 bases and J 6 bases, leaving 12 bases between the germline ends. CDR1 is SGHAT, CDR2 FQNNGV, per germline. The CDR3 here is CASSLDTVTAEQYF. CDR3 nucleotide sequence: TGTGCCAGCAGCTTAGATACTGTGACAGCCGAGCAGTACTTC.

This clonotype was seen only a few times. This chain uses TRBV18 with TRBJ1-1; D remains unclear. From germline, CDR1 is KGHSH and CDR2 LQKENI. The CDR3 contains 12 residues. V lost 5 bases and J lost 3, with 7 bases in between. CDR3 in amino acids: CASSYIYTEAFF. As DNA, the CDR3 is TGTGCCAGCTCATACATATACACTGAAGCTTTCTTT.